This T cell receptor (beta chain) was obtained from a study of memory CD4+ T cells and cytomegalovirus serostatus (dated by TCRdb to the late 2010s). With respect to the entire study: A total of roughly 35 healthy Belgian adults, of whom 9 were CMV seropositive and 24 were CMV seronegative, were included in the cohort. The study sequenced CD4+ memory TCRbeta repertoires of a Belgian cohort with known cytomegalovirus serostatus to replicate a published TCR-based CMV serostatus classifier.

This clone was seen many times. No cognate antigen has been identified for it. No much larger clone is present one base from it, and per-base qualities are unavailable. From the cysteine through the phenylalanine, the CDR3 covers 12 amino acids. Solely the CDR3 DNA is kept, with 36 bases framed from the first base. CDR1 ENHRY and CDR2 SYGVKD were looked up in the germline V gene. Germline trimming: 9 bases from V, 5 bases from J; junction bases outside gene matches: 4. A FACSAria II was used to sort memory CD4+ T cells, defined as single viable CD3+CD4+CD8-CD45RO+ cells. CMV serostatus was determined using a Roche Elecsys assay that detects serum IgG against CMV pp150, pp28, p38 and p52. Following thawing, total CD4+ T cells were enriched through positive selection using CD4 magnetic microbeads. The samples came from a different study that was designed specifically to examine the CD4+ T cell memory repertoire. Peripheral blood mononuclear cells were isolated and cryopreserved according to standard operating procedures, and serum was stored at -80 degrees C. The staining used CD3-PerCP (BW264/56), CD4-APC (RPA-T4), CD45RO-PE (UCHT1) and CD8-Pacific Orange (3B5) antibodies, and Sytox blue was used to exclude non-viable cells.

Points the paper makes about the study in general: The results were interpreted as suggesting that the CMV-associated TCR signature is mostly present in the CD4+ memory repertoire. For predicting CMV serostatus, the median bootstrapped AUC was about 0.95 using the original framework and about 0.89 using a US-trained random forest. Of fewer than 200 previously reported CMV-associated TCRbeta sequences, some 67 appeared in the CD4+ memory repertoires, each in one to five individuals. Only CD4+CD45RO+ memory cells were sequenced, in contrast to the original study, in which naive and memory CD4+ and CD8+ populations were covered. The original-framework classifier achieved a median bootstrapped AUC of almost 0.97 with a 95% CI of 0.76-1.00 on the Belgian cohort.

The Quick-DNA Microprep Kit was used to extract genomic DNA from the sorted cells. Amplification of TCRbeta DNA was done with the immunoSEQ hsTCRbeta kit, following the protocol from the manufacturer. An Illumina MiSeq instrument was used to sequence the TCRbeta libraries. The paper's data handling went like this. Removing out-of-frame sequences left some 2,200,000 distinct TCRbeta sequences, an average of approximately 61,000 per individual. Each individual was scored by the count of about 150 previously reported CMV-associated TCRbeta sequences and the total productive distinct TCRbeta count. A beta-binomial model was reimplemented in Python, and random forests from scikit-learn, run with default parameters, were trained on data from the US cohort. Classifier performance on the Belgian cohort was reported as the median AUC with percentile confidence intervals calculated over 10,000 bootstrap iterations. TCRdb stores this immuneACCESS table with in-frame sequences only. Part of the clones is absent; in the studies checked, under half of the shortfall reflects unresolved V genes, and no reason is known for the rest. Clone size and V and J calls were adopted from that table, with D and trimming inferred from the DNA. Recorded for this sample are tens of thousands of clones; 82% of them occurred a single time. 0.4% of the sample goes to the ten largest clones.

The sequence came from an adult in good health and CMV-seronegative. What was sequenced was memory CD4+ T cells from blood. Here the chain combines TRBV10-3 and TRBJ1-2, and 9 junction bases match TRBD1. The CDR3 corresponds to CAMYGQGYGYTF. The nucleotide sequence is given as TGTGCCATGTATGGACAGGGGTATGGCTACACCTTC.